A selection of T cell receptor beta chains follows, all from one sample in a study of CD8 T cells in ankylosing spondylitis. TCRdb redid the calling of the 5' RACE reads with MiXCR, one entry per CDR3 protein. The sample consists of a few hundred thousand distinct CDR3 sequences, 20% to 25% of them appearing once. Specimen: blood, either unsorted or a sorted T cell fraction (not recorded which). The receptors were gathered from a male donor with ankylosing spondylitis. Each CDR3 is given with its conserved first and last residue. A D gene is named only where the DNA matches it firmly. Not all rows give a size; the values are once, few, many and, for expanded clones, a class.

cdr3_aa: CASSFSGVGYGYTF; cdr3_nt: TGTGCCAGCAGTTTTTCAGGGGTTGGCTATGGCTACACCTTC; j_call: TRBJ1-2; d_call: .; v_call: TRBV28; clone_size: few
cdr3_aa: CASSLWASGTYEQYF; cdr3_nt: TGTGCCAGCAGTTTGTGGGCTAGCGGTACCTACGAGCAGTACTTC; j_call: TRBJ2-7; d_call: TRBD2; v_call: TRBV12-3/TRBV12-4; clone_size: few
cdr3_aa: CASSYSPTSGIDNEQFF; cdr3_nt: TGTGCCAGCAGTTACTCGCCGACTAGCGGGATCGACAATGAGCAGTTCTTC; j_call: TRBJ2-1; d_call: TRBD2; v_call: TRBV6-2/TRBV6-3; clone_size: .
cdr3_aa: CSATADMNTEAFF; cdr3_nt: TGCAGTGCGACGGCAGATATGAACACTGAAGCTTTCTTT; j_call: TRBJ1-1; d_call: .; v_call: TRBV20-1; clone_size: few
cdr3_aa: CSASRREGADTQYF; cdr3_nt: TGCAGTGCTAGTAGGCGGGAGGGGGCAGATACGCAGTATTTT; j_call: TRBJ2-3; d_call: TRBD2; v_call: TRBV20-1; clone_size: .
cdr3_aa: CASSQDLVALTDTQYF; cdr3_nt: TGCGCCAGCAGCCAAGATCTGGTAGCCCTCACAGATACGCAGTATTTT; j_call: TRBJ2-3; d_call: .; v_call: TRBV4-1; clone_size: .
cdr3_aa: CSVSGPRARDEQFF; cdr3_nt: TGCAGCGTCTCCGGGCCCCGGGCGAGGGATGAGCAGTTCTTC; j_call: TRBJ2-1; d_call: .; v_call: TRBV29-1; clone_size: .
cdr3_aa: CASSLRQENSPLHF; cdr3_nt: TGCGCCAGCAGCTTGAGACAGGAGAATTCACCCCTCCACTTT; j_call: TRBJ1-6; d_call: .; v_call: TRBV5-1; clone_size: .
cdr3_aa: CASGQAGGGETQYF; cdr3_nt: TGTGCCAGCGGACAAGCGGGAGGGGGAGAGACCCAGTACTTC; j_call: TRBJ2-5; d_call: TRBD2; v_call: TRBV12-3/TRBV12-4; clone_size: few
cdr3_aa: CASSPTRWEQFF; cdr3_nt: TGTGCCAGCAGTCCAACCCGTTGGGAGCAGTTCTTC; j_call: TRBJ2-1; d_call: .; v_call: TRBV2; clone_size: few
cdr3_aa: CASSFPGQGLTEAFF; cdr3_nt: TGTGCCAGCAGTTTTCCCGGACAGGGGTTGACTGAAGCTTTCTTT; j_call: TRBJ1-1; d_call: TRBD1; v_call: TRBV28; clone_size: few
cdr3_aa: CASSRGNYEQYF; cdr3_nt: TGTGCCAGCTCACGGGGGAATTACGAGCAGTACTTC; j_call: TRBJ2-7; d_call: .; v_call: TRBV18; clone_size: few
cdr3_aa: CSAPRTGRTGELFF; cdr3_nt: TGCAGTGCCCCTCGGACAGGGAGGACCGGGGAGCTGTTTTTT; j_call: TRBJ2-2; d_call: TRBD1; v_call: TRBV20-1; clone_size: .
cdr3_aa: CASSPGDRANYGYTF; cdr3_nt: TGTGCCAGCTCACCCGGGGACCGAGCTAACTATGGCTACACCTTC; j_call: TRBJ1-2; d_call: .; v_call: TRBV18; clone_size: .
cdr3_aa: CASSSRNNLGIDTQYF; cdr3_nt: TGTGCCAGCAGTTCCAGGAATAACCTAGGGATTGATACGCAGTATTTT; j_call: TRBJ2-3; d_call: .; v_call: TRBV28; clone_size: .
cdr3_aa: CASSQGIPGELFF; cdr3_nt: TGTGCCAGCAGCCAAGGCATCCCCGGGGAGCTGTTTTTT; j_call: TRBJ2-2; d_call: .; v_call: TRBV3-1; clone_size: .
cdr3_aa: CASSELERDTGELFF; cdr3_nt: TGTGCCAGCAGTGAATTGGAGCGAGATACCGGGGAGCTGTTTTTT; j_call: TRBJ2-2; d_call: .; v_call: TRBV25-1; clone_size: .